The rows below give T cell receptor beta chains drawn from one sample of a study of regulatory T cells in long-lasting Graves disease. TCRdb re-called the multiplex PCR reads through MiXCR, storing one row per CDR3 protein. The table lists some 450,000 distinct CDR3 sequences, about 20% of them singletons. Here the sequenced sample was peripheral blood mononuclear cells (PBMCs), taken when the disease was refractory, from a patient treated with antithyroid drugs. These receptors were obtained from a female donor with Graves disease. The CDR3 runs from the conserved cysteine through the conserved F or W. The order of the fields is clone size, V gene, J gene, D gene, CDR3 protein, CDR3 DNA. The D gene is left open where the match is weak. Clone size is shown for a subset of rows, as once, few, many or a class of expanded clone.

many	TRBV5-1	TRBJ1-2	-	CASSLVQDYGYTF	TGTGCCAGCAGCTTAGTACAGGACTATGGCTACACCTTC
many	TRBV2	TRBJ2-5	TRBD1	CASGRDRGLLQETQYF	TGTGCCAGCGGCCGGGACAGGGGGCTTCTACAAGAGACCCAGTACTTC
few	TRBV6-4	TRBJ2-5	-	CASSDPPTGRETQYF	TGTGCCAGCAGTGACCCGCCTACAGGGCGGGAGACCCAGTACTTC
few	TRBV10-3	TRBJ1-2	TRBD1	CAIRADRGSFYGYTF	TGTGCCATCAGGGCCGACAGGGGGTCCTTCTATGGCTACACCTTC
few	TRBV4-1	TRBJ1-2	-	CASSQASVRTYTF	TGCGCCAGCAGCCAAGCCTCAGTCAGGACCTACACCTTC
-	TRBV19	TRBJ2-7	TRBD2	CASRLSGSYEQYF	TGTGCCAGCAGGCTTAGCGGGAGTTACGAGCAGTACTTC
many	TRBV20-1	TRBJ1-4	-	CSARSPGEKLFF	TGCAGTGCTAGGTCACCGGGGGAAAAACTGTTTTTT
few	TRBV19	TRBJ1-5	-	CASRNRPQPQHF	TGTGCCAGTAGGAACAGACCCCAGCCCCAGCATTTT
-	TRBV9	TRBJ2-7	TRBD2	CASSVVEAGEQYF	TGTGCCAGCAGCGTAGTAGAAGCGGGAGAGCAGTACTTC
few	TRBV28	TRBJ2-1	TRBD2	CASSLQASGSWEQFF	TGTGCCAGCAGTTTGCAGGCTAGCGGGAGCTGGGAGCAGTTCTTC
many	TRBV15	TRBJ2-5	-	CATSRTSGETQYF	TGTGCCACCAGCAGAACTTCCGGGGAGACCCAGTACTTC
few	TRBV18	TRBJ1-2	-	CASSPAWGSENYGYTF	TGTGCCAGCTCACCTGCATGGGGGAGCGAAAACTATGGCTACACCTTC
-	TRBV6-1	TRBJ1-1	TRBD1	CASSPRTGGFTEAFF	TGTGCCAGCAGTCCCCGGACAGGGGGATTTACTGAAGCTTTCTTT
many	TRBV12-3/TRBV12-4	TRBJ2-7	TRBD2	CASRPGGTYEQYF	TGTGCCAGCAGACCGGGGGGAACCTACGAGCAGTACTTC
-	TRBV3-1	TRBJ2-3	TRBD2	CASSPGTSGSGTQYF	TGTGCCAGCAGCCCCGGGACTAGCGGGAGCGGGACGCAGTATTTT
-	TRBV12-3/TRBV12-4	TRBJ2-2	TRBD1	CASKDRQLVAGELFF	TGTGCCAGCAAGGACAGGCAGTTGGTGGCCGGGGAGCTGTTTTTT
-	TRBV10-3	TRBJ2-1	-	CAISSRRDGPYNEQFF	TGTGCCATCAGTAGTAGACGGGACGGCCCTTACAATGAGCAGTTCTTC
few	TRBV5-1	TRBJ2-1	-	CASSLWQGNEQFF	TGCGCCAGCAGCTTGTGGCAGGGAAATGAGCAGTTCTTC
many	TRBV28	TRBJ2-7	-	CASSFRGRSYEQYF	TGTGCCAGCAGTTTTCGGGGGCGCTCCTACGAGCAGTACTTC
-	TRBV29-1	TRBJ2-7	-	CSVDYSYEQYF	TGCAGCGTTGACTATTCCTACGAGCAGTACTTC
few	TRBV19	TRBJ2-2	-	CASKVLNSGTGELFF	TGTGCCAGTAAGGTCTTGAACAGCGGCACCGGGGAGCTGTTTTTT
few	TRBV30	TRBJ2-7	-	CAWSGGGAFGYEQYF	TGTGCCTGGAGTGGCGGTGGGGCTTTCGGCTACGAGCAGTACTTC